This T cell receptor beta chain is from a study of blood T cell repertoires in COVID-19. Overall study context: Sources were T cells, B-cell-depleted T cells, or PBMCs; the material itself was cDNA or gDNA.

This CDR3 comprises 17 residues. The J segment lost 1 base and the V segment lost 5 bases, leaving 5 bases of the junction unmatched. In germline, CDR1 is MDHEN, CDR2 SYDVKM. Using immunoSEQ multiplex PCR, the repertoire was profiled, and TCRdb retains in-frame clones only, with some absent. The table has 270,000 or so clones, 88% seen once. Participants were aged roughly 18 to 100 years from 20 to 30 US areas. Cohorts were assigned according to the clinical history that participants reported. V gene TRBV28 combines with J gene TRBJ1-4; 12 bases align to TRBD1. The clonotype comes from a middle-aged woman with acute COVID-19. Source material: PBMCs or T cells enriched from blood (not recorded which). The CDR3 loop reads CASSLGTGGRTNEKLFF. CDR3 DNA sequence: TGTGCCAGCAGTCTCGGGACAGGGGGCCGAACTAATGAAAAACTGTTTTTT.